The next 20 T cell receptor beta chains were all read from a single sample in a study of cytomegalovirus exposure and HLA in healthy donors. It was with 60 Vbeta and 13 Jbeta primers that the PCR ran. TCRdb keeps only in-frame clones here, not all; method: immunoSEQ multiplex PCR. Here the sample spans 95,000 to 150,000 clones, 65% to 80% being singletons. Sample: PBMCs. The receptors shown here come from a woman aged 40 to 50 in good health and CMV-seropositive.

J is TRBJ2-3 and V is TRBV7-2, with D perhaps matching TRBD2 (6 bases). CDR1 and CDR2 from the germline V gene are SGHTA and FQGNSA. The CDR3 contains 14 residues. The germline V and J ends were trimmed by 5 bases and 4 bases, with 13 bases remaining between them. The CDR3 nucleotides read TGTGCCAGCAGCCCCCGGAGGGCCGCAGATACGCAGTATTTT. This sequence encodes CASSPRRAADTQYF. The entire variable domain, with the rest obtained from reference TRBV7-2 and TRBJ2-3, is as follows: GAGVSQSPSNKVTEKGKDVELRCDPISGHTALYWYRQSLGQGLEFLIYFQGNSAPDKSGLPSDRFSAERTGGSVSTLTIQRTQQEDSAVYLCASSPRRAADTQYFGPGTRLTVL.

This clone has more than one count but fewer than ten. CDR3 residues: CASSPGTGDRSEQYF. The CDR3 region has the DNA TGTGCCAGCTCACCCGGGACAGGGGACCGGTCCGAGCAGTACTTC. This chain links TRBV18 with TRBJ2-7; 10 nucleotides match TRBD1. The CDR3 is 15 residues long. Germline V gene data show CDR1 as KGHSH and CDR2 as LQKENI. The ends lost 3 bases at V and 6 bases at J; junction bases unmatched: 8.

The chain uses TRBV7-9 and TRBJ2-1; TRBD2 agrees at 7 bases. Trimming took 5 bases from V and 4 from J; bases not matched to a gene: 11. The germline CDR1 and CDR2 sequences are SEHNR and FQNEAQ (reference sequence). The CDR3 spans 16 residues. CDR3 region: CASSPISGPLYNEQFF. DNA of the CDR3: TGTGCCAGCAGCCCCATTAGCGGGCCACTGTACAATGAGCAGTTCTTC.

In this sample, this clone turned up once. The rearrangement uses TRBV28 and TRBJ1-4; D is ambiguous. CDR1 and CDR2 (germline): MDHEN, SYDVKM. The CDR3 loop spans 11 amino acids. Trimming stripped 11 bases from V and 4 bases from J, with 8 bases between. DNA of the CDR3: TGTGCCGCGCAAAATAATGAAAAACTGTTTTTT. Translation gives CAAQNNEKLFF.

The chain is built from TRBV13 and TRBJ2-2, with TRBD2 identical over 8 bases. V lost 5 bases and J lost 4; bases outside the gene matches: 12. Germline V gene lookup returns CDR1 PRHDT and CDR2 FYEKMQ (reference sequence). CDR3 length equals 17 residues. CDR3 protein: CASSPPTSGPPTGELFF. The CDR3 coding sequence is TGTGCCAGCAGCCCCCCAACTAGCGGCCCCCCCACCGGGGAGCTGTTTTTT.

The chain employs TRBV5-5 and TRBJ1-5; 8 bases line up with TRBD1. This CDR3 spans 14 amino acids. Germline CDR1 reads SGHKS; CDR2 reads YYEKEE (reference sequence). V lost 5 bases to trimming and J lost 3 bases; unmatched junction nucleotides: 4. The CDR3 reads CASRGDRPNQPQHF. CDR3 DNA sequence: TGTGCCAGCAGGGGGGACAGGCCCAATCAGCCCCAGCATTTT.

This chain connects TRBV25-1 to TRBJ2-3, with 7 bases matching TRBD1. Germline lookup yields CDR1 MGHDK and CDR2 SYGVNS. V lost 4 bases and J lost 10; bases outside the gene matches: 8. The CDR3 is 13 residues long. The CDR3 spells CASSGRDSSSQYF. In DNA, the CDR3 is TGTGCCAGCAGTGGCCGGGACAGCAGTTCGCAGTATTTT.

This clone appeared a single time. The chain has TRBV28 and TRBJ1-1, with no clear D. The CDR3 has 15 residues. Trimming took off 10 bases at V and 1 base at J, with 19 bases between the two ends. Germline CDR1 and CDR2: MDHEN and SYDVKM. The CDR3 DNA is TGTGCCACTTTACAGACCGGCCGACAGAACACTGAAGCTTTCTTT. Amino acids: CATLQTGRQNTEAFF. Complete variable domain (other parts from reference TRBV28 and TRBJ1-1): DVKVTQSSRYLVKRTGEKVFLECVQDMDHENMFWYRQDPGLGLRLIYFSYDVKMKEKGDIPEGYSVSREKKERFSLILESASTNQTSMYLCATLQTGRQNTEAFFGQGTRLTVV.

This clone was detected only a few times. The CDR3 is CASSQDRVVETQYF. The DNA of the CDR3 is TGTGCCAGCAGCCAGGACAGGGTGGTTGAGACCCAGTACTTC. This rearrangement joins TRBV16 to TRBJ2-5; 8 positions match TRBD1. Germline CDR1 is KGHSY and CDR2 is FQNENV. Trimming removed 3 bases from V and 5 bases from J; junction bases left unmatched: 5. The CDR3 loop spans 14 amino acids.

The rearrangement joins TRBV29-1 to TRBJ1-4, with 10 bases lining up with TRBD1. The CDR3 totals 13 residues. Germline V gene sequence: CDR1 SQVTM, CDR2 ANQGSEA. The trim removed 7 bases at V and 8 bases at J, leaving 7 bases unmatched. The CDR3 DNA is TGCAGCGCTGCGGGACAGGGGAAGGAAAAACTGTTTTTT. Protein product: CSAAGQGKEKLFF.

The V gene is TRBV27, the J gene TRBJ1-2; 7 bases match TRBD1. V shed 6 bases, J shed 8 bases, and the junction held 9 bases outside the gene matches. Looked up from germline, CDR1 is MNHEY and CDR2 is SMNVEV (reference sequence). CDR3 size: 13 residues. CDR3 region: CASSKDRASGYTF. The CDR3 DNA follows: TGTGCCAGCAGCAAAGACAGGGCGAGCGGCTACACCTTC.

The V gene is TRBV19, the J gene TRBJ1-5; TRBD1 matches at 10 bases. This CDR3 has 14 amino acids. Germline V gene sequence: CDR1 LNHDA, CDR2 SQIVND (reference sequence). The ends lost 8 bases at V and 2 bases at J; junction bases unmatched: 3. The CDR3: CASDRGQGNQPQHF. As DNA, the CDR3 is TGTGCCAGTGACAGGGGGCAAGGCAATCAGCCCCAGCATTTT. The variable domain in full, completed from reference TRBV19 and TRBJ1-5, reads DGGITQSPKYLFRKEGQNVTLSCEQNLNHDAMYWYRQDPGQGLRLIYYSQIVNDFQKGDIAEGYSVSREKKESFPLTVTSAQKNPTAFYLCASDRGQGNQPQHFGDGTRLSIL.

CDR3 amino acids: CASSVTLRDSEAFF. CDR3 nucleotide sequence: TGTGCCAGCAGCGTAACCCTGAGGGACAGTGAAGCTTTCTTT. The chain uses TRBV9 and TRBJ1-1; 7 bases are a match to TRBD1. Germline V gives CDR1 SGDLS, CDR2 YYNGEE. V gave up 1 base and J gave up 7 bases; unmatched junction bases: 7. The CDR3 sequence is 14 residues long.

This clone was picked up one time. This sequence joins TRBV5-1 and TRBJ2-7, with 8 bases aligning to TRBD1. CDR3 size: 14 residues. From germline, CDR1 is SGHRS and CDR2 YFSETQ. Losses at the gene ends were 5 bases for V and 6 bases for J; bases not matched to a gene: 10. This CDR3 reads CASSVRTGSREQYF. CDR3 sequence (DNA): TGCGCCAGCAGTGTAAGGACAGGGTCCCGCGAGCAGTACTTC. Supplemented by reference TRBV5-1 and TRBJ2-7, the full variable domain reads KAGVTQTPRYLIKTRGQQVTLSCSPISGHRSVSWYQQTPGQGLQFLFEYFSETQRNKGNFPGRFSGRQFSNSRSEMNVSTLELGDSALYLCASSVRTGSREQYFGPGTRLTVT.

This clone was seen repeatedly, ten times or more. The J gene is TRBJ2-3, the V gene TRBV2; no reliable D call. The ends were cut back, 4 bases at V and 2 bases at J, with 7 bases in the middle. The CDR3 length is 13 residues. The V gene's germline CDR1 is SNHLY and CDR2 FYNNEI. CDR3 residues: CASSGPFTDTQYF. CDR3 DNA: TGTGCCAGCAGTGGTCCTTTCACAGATACGCAGTATTTT.

The V and J genes are TRBV9 and TRBJ1-1, with 8 bases aligning to TRBD1. The V gene end was trimmed by 4 bases and the J gene end by 6 bases; junction bases not matched to a gene: 5. The germline V gene encodes CDR1 SGDLS and CDR2 YYNGEE. The CDR3 covers 13 residues. CDR3 coding DNA: TGTGCCAGCAGCAAGGACAGGGCTCCTGAAGCTTTCTTT. Translated: CASSKDRAPEAFF.

This rearrangement joins TRBV15 to TRBJ1-2; a weak D match, TRBD1 (6 bases). Deletions cut 9 bases from V and 4 bases from J, with 18 bases between. The CDR3 is 14 amino acids. CDR1 and CDR2 from the germline V gene are LNHNV and YYDKDF (reference sequence). In DNA, the CDR3 is TGTGCCACTAGAATGGACAGACAAGGCTATGGCTACACCTTC. Translating gives CATRMDRQGYGYTF. The variable domain in full, completed from reference TRBV15 and TRBJ1-2, reads DAMVIQNPRYQVTQFGKPVTLSCSQTLNHNVMYWYQQKSSQAPKLLFHYYDKDFNNEADTPDNFQSRRPNTSFCFLDIRSPGLGDTAMYLCATRMDRQGYGYTFGSGTRLTVV.

This chain links TRBV6-5 with TRBJ1-1; D is unclear. V lost 0 bases and J lost 4, with 12 bases in between. The CDR3 contains 15 residues. The germline gives CDR1 MNHEY, CDR2 SVGAGI. The CDR3 nucleotides read TGTGCCAGCAGTTACTCGAGACATAACCCCACTGAAGCTTTCTTT. Translated: CASSYSRHNPTEAFF.

The CDR3 loop reads CASSVADTLFRTETQYF. DNA for the CDR3: TGTGCCAGCAGTGTCGCGGACACCTTATTTAGGACGGAGACCCAGTACTTC. The chain joins TRBV28 to TRBJ2-5; D is possibly TRBD1 (5 bases). V gave up 5 bases and J gave up 5 bases, with 24 bases separating them. The length of the CDR3 is 17 residues. The germline V gene encodes CDR1 MDHEN and CDR2 SYDVKM.

The chain carries TRBV30 and TRBJ1-2, with a tentative D call TRBD1 (5 bases). Germline CDR1 reads GTSNPN; CDR2 reads SVGIG (reference sequence). There are 13 residues in the CDR3. V lost 7 bases and J lost 6, with 18 bases in between. The CDR3 DNA follows: TGTGCCTCCGGGACGGGAGTAAGGGATGGCTACACCTTC. Protein product: CASGTGVRDGYTF. Full variable domain (remainder filled in from reference TRBV30 and TRBJ1-2): SQTIHQWPATLVQPVGSPLSLECTVEGTSNPNLYWYRQAAGRGLQLLFYSVGIGQISSEVPQNLSASRPQDRQFILSSKKLLLSDSGFYLCASGTGVRDGYTFGSGTRLTVV.